Below, 12 T cell receptor beta chains from the same sample are listed, as sequenced in a study of T cell repertoires in cytomegalovirus infection. Using its own MiXCR run on the reads, TCRdb lists one record per CDR3 protein. The table records 310,000 or so distinct CDR3 sequences, under 20% of them present only once. Sequencing was done on a sample of PBMCs. Receptors originate from a human donor in good health (CMV status not recorded). Some clones in this sample may be carry-over from other donors' samples.

In its sample, this clonotype was seen a few times. The chain employs TRBV10-3 and TRBJ1-6, with 7 bases aligning to TRBD1. This CDR3 spans 15 amino acids. V lost 10 bases, J lost 5 bases, and 11 bases stayed unmatched. Germline V gives CDR1 ENHRY, CDR2 SYGVKD. CDR3 sequence reads: CATHRGRNDNSPLHF. The CDR3 DNA follows: TGTGCCACCCACAGGGGTCGGAATGATAATTCACCCCTCCACTTT.

This clonotype was seen ten or more times. J is TRBJ1-5 and V is TRBV28; no reliable D call. The V gene lost 3 bases and the J gene lost 3 bases, with 15 bases spanning the gap. Germline CDR1 reads MDHEN; CDR2 reads SYDVKM. The CDR3 length is 16 residues. The CDR3 region is CASSLEIRAPNQPQHF. As DNA, the CDR3 is TGTGCCAGCAGTTTGGAGATCCGGGCCCCCAATCAGCCCCAGCATTTT. The variable domain in full, completed from reference TRBV28 and TRBJ1-5, reads DVKVTQSSRYLVKRTGEKVFLECVQDMDHENMFWYRQDPGLGLRLIYFSYDVKMKEKGDIPEGYSVSREKKERFSLILESASTNQTSMYLCASSLEIRAPNQPQHFGDGTRLSIL.

Notes on this clonotype: Compared with germline, one end of the junction differs, possibly owing to a read error. V usage is TRBV5-1 and J usage is TRBJ2-2; D remains unclear. The CDR3 is 15 amino acids. In germline, CDR1 is SGHRS, CDR2 YFSETQ. CDR3 in DNA: TGCGCCAGCACCTTGAACGAGCTGATCACCGGGGAGCTGTTTTTT. This translates into CASTLNELITGELFF.

This clonotype occurred many times. The DNA for the CDR3 is TGTGCCAGCAGTCTCAATGGCTACACCTTC. Its translation: CASSLNGYTF. The genes are TRBV28 and TRBJ1-2; the D is unclear. The CDR3 contains 10 residues. The germline CDR1 and CDR2 sequences are MDHEN and SYDVKM. V lost 5 bases and J lost 6, with 4 bases in between.

This clonotype showed up just a few times. The chain combines TRBV2 with TRBJ1-6, with D uncertain. V was clipped by 6 bases and J by 4 bases, with 16 bases between them. This CDR3 has 16 amino acids. Germline CDR1 is SNHLY and CDR2 is FYNNEI. The CDR3 spells CASSAQVGLYNSPLHF. Here the CDR3 DNA reads TGTGCCAGCAGCGCCCAAGTAGGGTTGTATAATTCACCCCTCCACTTT.

This clonotype was recorded many times. The chain joins TRBV7-2 to TRBJ2-5; 7 bases line up with TRBD2. Germline-derived CDR1 and CDR2 are SGHTA and FQGNSA. Germline trimming cut 2 bases from V and 2 bases from J; bases unmatched to any gene: 5. There are 15 residues in the CDR3. Here the CDR3 DNA reads TGTGCCAGCAGCTTATGGACTAGTGAGCAAGAGACCCAGTACTTC. Its protein is CASSLWTSEQETQYF.

The genes are TRBV6-8 and TRBJ1-5, with D tentatively TRBD1 (6 bases). The CDR3 is 14 residues long. V lost 6 bases and J 2 bases, leaving 11 bases between the germline ends. CDR1 and CDR2 (germline): MNHGY, SAAAGT. CDR3 DNA sequence: TGTGCCAGCAGGGGGGGCGGTGGCAATCAGCCCCAGCATTTT. Protein: CASRGGGGNQPQHF.

This clonotype was seen at least ten times. The V and J genes are TRBV28 and TRBJ2-7; D may be TRBD1 (5 bases). This CDR3 spans 14 amino acids. The germline CDR1 and CDR2 sequences are MDHEN and SYDVKM. V lost 5 bases and J lost 10, with 21 bases in between. CDR3 nucleotide sequence: TGTGCCAGCAGTGGCACAGGTATTGGGCCACCCCAGTACTTC. This codes for CASSGTGIGPPQYF.

At least ten counts were recorded for this clonotype. The rearrangement uses TRBV7-6 and TRBJ2-1; TRBD1 aligns across 8 bases. The J segment lost 2 bases and the V segment lost 6 bases, leaving 21 bases of the junction unmatched. CDR1 is SGHVS and CDR2 is FNYEAQ in the germline V gene. The length of the CDR3 is 20 residues. Here the CDR3 reads CASSTYRDRSAGTPYNEQFF. DNA for the CDR3: TGTGCCAGCAGTACCTACCGGGACAGGTCGGCGGGGACCCCCTACAATGAGCAGTTCTTC.

The sample holds many counts of this clonotype. The chain joins TRBV7-2 to TRBJ2-7, with 7 bases that match TRBD1. The CDR3 sequence is 15 residues long. V lost 5 bases, J lost 3 bases, and 10 bases stayed unmatched. Germline CDR1 reads SGHTA; CDR2 reads FQGNSA. CDR3: CASSETPGQDYEQYF. DNA for the CDR3: TGTGCCAGCAGCGAGACCCCTGGACAGGACTACGAGCAGTACTTC.

There are many counts of this clonotype. This chain uses TRBV2 with TRBJ2-2, with 8 bases fitting TRBD1. The ends lost 6 bases at V and 5 bases at J; junction bases unmatched: 2. The CDR3 covers 13 residues. Looked up from germline, CDR1 is SNHLY and CDR2 is FYNNEI. Written as DNA, the CDR3 is TGTGCCAGCAGGGACAGGGAGACCGGGGAGCTGTTTTTT. Its protein is CASRDRETGELFF.

CDR3 coding DNA: TGTGCCAGCAGTCCAAGACTGGTCTTTAGGACAGATACGCAGTATTTT. Protein sequence: CASSPRLVFRTDTQYF. The chain employs TRBV27 and TRBJ2-3; no clear D gene. The CDR3 spans 16 residues. The germline CDR1 and CDR2 sequences are MNHEY and SMNVEV (reference sequence). The V and J ends lost 5 bases and 3 bases respectively, with 18 bases between them.